A selection of T cell receptor beta chains follows, all from one sample in a study of human T cells and chemical hapten exposure. From the RACE reads, TCRdb called clonotypes with MiXCR, one entry per CDR3 protein. The sample has about 360,000 distinct CDR3 sequences, roughly 6.9% seen once. The source was whole blood, collected in connection with sensitization to the hapten diphenylcyclopropenone (DPC). The receptor source for this set is a woman aged 18-29 years with alopecia areata. Some clones in this sample may be carry-over from other donors' samples. Both conserved end residues are part of each CDR3. The order of the fields is clone size, D gene, J gene, V gene, CDR3 protein, CDR3 DNA. The D gene is left open where the match is weak. Not every row has a clone size; where given, it reads once, few, many or a size class.

.	.	TRBJ1-6	TRBV20-1	CSVQDGLYNSPLHF	TGCAGTGTTCAGGACGGCCTCTATAATTCACCCCTCCACTTT
few	TRBD1	TRBJ2-7	TRBV6-5	CASSYAPGQGTYEQYF	TGTGCCAGCAGTTACGCTCCGGGACAGGGTACTTACGAGCAGTACTTC
.	TRBD1	TRBJ1-1	TRBV29-1	CSVRPKYRGYTEAFF	TGCAGCGTTCGGCCGAAGTACAGGGGGTACACTGAAGCTTTCTTT
many	.	TRBJ2-1	TRBV2	CASSGWTYNEQFF	TGTGCCAGCAGTGGCTGGACCTACAATGAGCAGTTCTTC
.	.	TRBJ2-1	TRBV7-8	CASSIEGVRDNEQFF	TGTGCCAGCAGCATAGAGGGAGTAAGGGACAATGAGCAGTTCTTC
many	.	TRBJ2-3	TRBV6-2/TRBV6-3	CASSYSRVSTDTQYF	TGTGCCAGCAGTTACTCGCGGGTGAGCACAGATACGCAGTATTTT
.	.	TRBJ1-2	TRBV10-3	CAITGRALGYGYTF	TGTGCCATCACGGGGAGGGCGCTTGGGTATGGCTACACCTTC
few	TRBD2	TRBJ2-3	TRBV11-1	CASSQGLVPGTDTQYF	TGTGCCAGCAGCCAGGGACTAGTCCCCGGCACAGATACGCAGTATTTT
many	.	TRBJ2-7	TRBV5-4	CASSLAGRWEQYF	TGTGCCAGCAGCTTGGCTGGTCGGTGGGAGCAGTACTTC
few	TRBD2	TRBJ2-3	TRBV9	CASSVEPAGGQQYF	TGTGCCAGCAGCGTAGAGCCAGCGGGGGGGCAGCAGTATTTT
.	.	TRBJ2-3	TRBV12-2	CASRLEFRGTDTQYF	TGTGCAAGTCGCTTAGAGTTCCGGGGGACAGATACGCAGTATTTT
many	TRBD1	TRBJ2-3	TRBV29-1	CSVGGTADTQYF	TGCAGCGTTGGGGGGACAGCAGATACGCAGTATTTT
many	.	TRBJ2-3	TRBV18	CASENQASTDTQYF	TGTGCCAGCGAAAACCAGGCTAGCACAGATACGCAGTATTTT
few	.	TRBJ2-5	TRBV24-1	CATSPGNSQETQYF	TGTGCCACCAGTCCCGGGAATTCGCAAGAGACCCAGTACTTC
many	TRBD2	TRBJ2-2	TRBV10-3	CAIRALAGNTGELFF	TGTGCCATCAGAGCGCTAGCGGGGAACACCGGGGAGCTGTTTTTT
few	TRBD1	TRBJ1-2	TRBV5-4	CASSSGPGQGDGYTF	TGTGCCAGCAGCTCTGGACCGGGACAGGGGGATGGCTACACCTTC
.	.	TRBJ2-3	TRBV12-5	CASGSGAAGADTQYF	TGTGCTAGTGGTTCAGGGGCCGCCGGGGCAGATACGCAGTATTTT
few	.	TRBJ1-2	TRBV7-2	CASSPLPGNYGYTF	TGTGCCAGCAGCCCACTACCGGGCAACTATGGCTACACCTTC
.	TRBD1	TRBJ2-1	TRBV18	CASSPAGQGAYNEQFF	TGTGCCAGCTCACCCGCGGGACAGGGGGCCTACAATGAGCAGTTCTTC
.	TRBD1	TRBJ1-1	TRBV6-2/TRBV6-3	CASFRGGRTEAFF	TGTGCCAGCTTTCGAGGGGGCAGAACTGAAGCTTTCTTT
.	.	TRBJ2-6	TRBV12-3/TRBV12-4	CASSRTVVDSGANVLTF	TGTGCCAGCAGTCGGACAGTAGTTGACTCTGGGGCCAACGTCCTGACTTTC
.	.	TRBJ2-7	TRBV3-1	CASSLGEGMYEQYF	TGTGCCAGCAGCCTAGGAGAGGGAATGTACGAGCAGTACTTC
many	TRBD2	TRBJ2-3	TRBV7-2	CASSRNSGGVGDTQYF	TGTGCCAGCAGTCGTAATAGCGGGGGGGTAGGAGATACGCAGTATTTT
many	TRBD2	TRBJ2-3	TRBV20-1	CSAVTSGGRAHTQYF	TGCAGTGCGGTAACTAGCGGGGGACGAGCCCATACGCAGTATTTT
.	.	TRBJ2-6	TRBV7-8	CASSLGTYSGAYVLTF	TGTGCCAGCAGCTTAGGGACGTACTCTGGGGCCTACGTCCTGACTTTC
many	TRBD1	TRBJ1-6	TRBV27	CASSQGQGRTPLHF	TGTGCCAGCAGTCAAGGACAGGGGAGGACACCCCTCCACTTT
.	.	TRBJ1-2	TRBV6-6	CASSPDTLLGGYTF	TGTGCCAGCAGTCCGGATACCCTCTTAGGGGGCTACACCTTC
.	TRBD1	TRBJ2-1	TRBV12-3/TRBV12-4	CASSLAFGQATTNEQFF	TGTGCCAGCAGTTTAGCTTTTGGACAGGCAACAACCAATGAGCAGTTCTTC
.	.	TRBJ1-1	TRBV6-5	CATLRENTEAFF	TGTGCCACTCTCAGGGAGAACACTGAAGCTTTCTTT
.	TRBD1	TRBJ1-2	TRBV6-5	CASSSPETGRSYGYTF	TGTGCCAGCAGTTCCCCTGAGACAGGGCGTTCTTATGGCTACACCTTC
many	.	TRBJ1-1	TRBV7-8	CASSLVGSPLGGAFF	TGTGCCAGCAGCTTAGTAGGGTCTCCACTCGGAGGAGCTTTCTTT
few	.	TRBJ2-1	TRBV28	CASSLVGGTPRYNEQFF	TGTGCCAGCAGTTTGGTCGGGGGGACACCCCGATACAATGAGCAGTTCTTC
few	TRBD1	TRBJ2-1	TRBV4-3	CASSQNGQGLDSSYNEQFF	TGCGCCAGCAGCCAAAATGGACAGGGATTAGACAGCTCCTACAATGAGCAGTTCTTC
few	TRBD2	TRBJ2-7	TRBV20-1	CSATGLDNYEQYF	TGCAGTGCTACGGGACTAGACAACTACGAGCAGTACTTC
few	.	TRBJ1-1	TRBV4-1	CASSQDVMPTEAFF	TGCGCCAGCAGCCAAGACGTTATGCCCACTGAAGCTTTCTTT
few	.	TRBJ1-1	TRBV7-6	CASSPGDSNTEAFF	TGTGCCAGCAGCCCAGGGGACTCGAACACTGAAGCTTTCTTT
few	TRBD1	TRBJ1-5	TRBV6-2/TRBV6-3	CASSQGDRRTWPQHF	TGTGCCAGCAGTCAGGGGGACAGGCGAACCTGGCCCCAGCATTTT
few	.	TRBJ2-5	TRBV12-3/TRBV12-4	CASSLGLGIGETQYF	TGTGCCAGCAGTTTAGGACTAGGGATCGGAGAGACCCAGTACTTC